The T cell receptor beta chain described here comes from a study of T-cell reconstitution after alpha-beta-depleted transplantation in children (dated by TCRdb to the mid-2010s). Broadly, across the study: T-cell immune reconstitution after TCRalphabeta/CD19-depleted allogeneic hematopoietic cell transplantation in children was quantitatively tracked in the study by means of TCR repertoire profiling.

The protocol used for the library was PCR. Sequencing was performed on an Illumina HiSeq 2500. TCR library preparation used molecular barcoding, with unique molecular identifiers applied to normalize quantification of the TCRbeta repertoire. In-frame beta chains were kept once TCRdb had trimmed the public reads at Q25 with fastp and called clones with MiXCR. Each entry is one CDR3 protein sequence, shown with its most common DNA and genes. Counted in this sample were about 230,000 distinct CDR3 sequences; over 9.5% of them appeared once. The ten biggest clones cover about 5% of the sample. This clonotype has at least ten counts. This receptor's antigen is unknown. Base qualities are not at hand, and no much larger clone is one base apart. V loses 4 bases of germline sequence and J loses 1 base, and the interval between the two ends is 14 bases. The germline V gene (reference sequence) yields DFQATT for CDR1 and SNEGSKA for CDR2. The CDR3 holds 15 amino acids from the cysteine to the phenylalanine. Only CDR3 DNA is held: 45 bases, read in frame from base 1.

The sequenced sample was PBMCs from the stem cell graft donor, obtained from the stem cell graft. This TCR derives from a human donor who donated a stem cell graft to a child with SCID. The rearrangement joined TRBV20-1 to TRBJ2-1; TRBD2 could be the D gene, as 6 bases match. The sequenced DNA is TGCAGTGCTACTGATCTAGCGTTATCCTACAATGAGCAGTTCTTC. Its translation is CSATDLALSYNEQFF.